This TCR beta chain was sequenced in a study of T cell changes during pregnancy in multiple sclerosis. The table lists this clone with a count of one. The repertoire was sequenced with immunoSEQ multiplex PCR; TCRdb's copy has only in-frame clones and lacks some. The sample includes some 40,000 clones, roughly 93% of them seen just once. The CDR3 has 20 amino acids. The chain recombines TRBV21-1 with TRBJ2-7; TRBD2, the table's D call, lacks a check against the DNA. TRBV21-1 is assigned pseudogene status. The sequencing used CD4+ T cells from peripheral blood mononuclear cells, collected in the first trimester of pregnancy. This receptor was identified in a female donor with multiple sclerosis, enrolled in a pregnancy study. The CDR3 nucleotides read TGTGCCAGCAGCAAACACCGAGCGGGAAGTTTTCGGGCTTCCCAATGTAGTCCGTACTTC. Its protein is CASSKHRAGSFRASQCSPYF.